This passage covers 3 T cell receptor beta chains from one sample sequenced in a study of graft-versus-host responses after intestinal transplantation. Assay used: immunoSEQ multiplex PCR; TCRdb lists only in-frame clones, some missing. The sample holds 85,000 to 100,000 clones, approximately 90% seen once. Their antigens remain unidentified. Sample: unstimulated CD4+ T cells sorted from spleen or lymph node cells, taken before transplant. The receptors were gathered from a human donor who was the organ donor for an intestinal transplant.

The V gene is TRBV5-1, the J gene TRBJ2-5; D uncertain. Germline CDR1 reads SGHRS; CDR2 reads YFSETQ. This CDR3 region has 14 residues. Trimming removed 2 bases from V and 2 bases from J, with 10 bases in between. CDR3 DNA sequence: TGCGCCAGCAGCTTAGCGAGCCCTCAAGAGACCCAGTACTTC. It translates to CASSLASPQETQYF.

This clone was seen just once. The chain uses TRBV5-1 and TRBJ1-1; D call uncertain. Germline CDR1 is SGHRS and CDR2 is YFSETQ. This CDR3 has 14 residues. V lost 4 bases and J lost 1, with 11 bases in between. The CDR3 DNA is TGCGCCAGCAGCCCCAATGGCCGGAACACTGAAGCTTTCTTT. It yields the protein CASSPNGRNTEAFF.

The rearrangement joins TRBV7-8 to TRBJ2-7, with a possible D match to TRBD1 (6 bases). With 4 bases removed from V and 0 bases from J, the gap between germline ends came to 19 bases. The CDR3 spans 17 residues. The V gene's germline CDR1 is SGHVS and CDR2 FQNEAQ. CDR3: CASSSRGTTGLSYEQYF. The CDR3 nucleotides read TGTGCCAGCAGCTCCCGGGGTACGACAGGCCTCTCCTACGAGCAGTACTTC.